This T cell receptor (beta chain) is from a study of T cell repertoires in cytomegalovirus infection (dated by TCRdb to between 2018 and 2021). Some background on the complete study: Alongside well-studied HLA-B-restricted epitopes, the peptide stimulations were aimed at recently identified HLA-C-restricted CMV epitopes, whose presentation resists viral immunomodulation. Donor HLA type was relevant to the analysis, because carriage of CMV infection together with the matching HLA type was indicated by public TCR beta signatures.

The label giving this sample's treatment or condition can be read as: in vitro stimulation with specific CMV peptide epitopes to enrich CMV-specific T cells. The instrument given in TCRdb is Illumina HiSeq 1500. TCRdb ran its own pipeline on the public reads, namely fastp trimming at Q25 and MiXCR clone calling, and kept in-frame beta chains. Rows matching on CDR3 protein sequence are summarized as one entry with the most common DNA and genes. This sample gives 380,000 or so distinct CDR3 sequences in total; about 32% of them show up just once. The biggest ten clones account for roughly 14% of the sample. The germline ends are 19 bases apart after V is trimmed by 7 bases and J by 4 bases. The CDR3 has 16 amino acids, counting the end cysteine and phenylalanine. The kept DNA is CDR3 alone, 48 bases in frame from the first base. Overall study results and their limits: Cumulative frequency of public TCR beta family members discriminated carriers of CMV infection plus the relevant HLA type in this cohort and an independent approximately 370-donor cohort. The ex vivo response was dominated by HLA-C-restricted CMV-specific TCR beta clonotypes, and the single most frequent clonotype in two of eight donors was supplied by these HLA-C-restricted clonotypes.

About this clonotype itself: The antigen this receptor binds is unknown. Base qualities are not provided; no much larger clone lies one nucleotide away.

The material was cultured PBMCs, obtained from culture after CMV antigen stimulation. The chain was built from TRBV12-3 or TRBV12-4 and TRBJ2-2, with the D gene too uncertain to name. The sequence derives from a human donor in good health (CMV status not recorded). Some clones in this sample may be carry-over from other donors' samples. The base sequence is TGTGCCAGCAACTTAGGGCCAACAGCCGTCACCGGGGAGCTGTTTTTT. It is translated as CASNLGPTAVTGELFF.